The rows below give T cell receptor beta chains drawn from one sample of a study of cytomegalovirus exposure and HLA in healthy donors. The data were produced by immunoSEQ multiplex PCR, yet TCRdb's version contains in-frame clones alone and is incomplete. The sample lists under 200,000 clones; 84% were seen once. The sample comprised PBMCs. The source is a man aged 18 to 29 in good health and CMV-seronegative. CDR3s include the opening cysteine and the closing phenylalanine or tryptophan. D genes are given only for firm matches.

v_gene: TRBV6-5
d_gene: TRBD2
j_gene: TRBJ2-7
CDR3nt: TGTGCCAGCAGTTACGGGACTAGCGGGGGTTTTTACGAGCAGTACTTC
CDR3aa: CASSYGTSGGFYEQYF

v_gene: TRBV4-1
d_gene: TRBD1
j_gene: TRBJ1-2
CDR3nt: TGCGCCAGCAGCCATTCCGGGACAGGGGAGGCCTATGGCTACACCTTC
CDR3aa: CASSHSGTGEAYGYTF

v_gene: TRBV4-1
d_gene: TRBD2
j_gene: TRBJ2-2
CDR3nt: TGCGCCAGCAGCCAAGGTATGCTAGCGGGACAAAGCACCACGAACACCGGGGAGCTGTTTTTT
CDR3aa: CASSQGMLAGQSTTNTGELFF

v_gene: TRBV6-5
d_gene: -
j_gene: TRBJ1-5
CDR3nt: TGTGCCAGCAGTGCCGTGGGAGCAAGGGAGCCCCAGCATTTT
CDR3aa: CASSAVGAREPQHF

v_gene: TRBV7-9
d_gene: -
j_gene: TRBJ2-2
CDR3nt: TGTGCCAGCAGCTTATCTTTGTCTGGAGGTCAGGACCCCACCGGGGAGCTGTTTTTT
CDR3aa: CASSLSLSGGQDPTGELFF

v_gene: TRBV7-3
d_gene: -
j_gene: TRBJ2-2
CDR3nt: TGTGCCAGCAGCTGGGACTCAAACACCGGGGAGCTGTTTTTT
CDR3aa: CASSWDSNTGELFF

v_gene: TRBV6-6
d_gene: -
j_gene: TRBJ1-5
CDR3nt: TGTGCCAGCAGGGAAATCCGGACAGATAAAAATCAGCCCCAGCATTTT
CDR3aa: CASREIRTDKNQPQHF

v_gene: TRBV9
d_gene: -
j_gene: TRBJ2-3
CDR3nt: TGTGCCAGCAGCGCCGAGGGAAGCGGGCCAGATACGCAGTATTTT
CDR3aa: CASSAEGSGPDTQYF

v_gene: TRBV7-3
d_gene: -
j_gene: TRBJ2-1
CDR3nt: TGTGCCAGCAGCTCCTGGGGACTGGAGAACAATGAGCAGTTCTTC
CDR3aa: CASSSWGLENNEQFF

v_gene: TRBV15
d_gene: TRBD1
j_gene: TRBJ1-2
CDR3nt: TGTGCCACCAGCGCAGGGGGAGGCTATGGCTACACCTTC
CDR3aa: CATSAGGGYGYTF

v_gene: TRBV4-3
d_gene: -
j_gene: TRBJ2-1
CDR3nt: TGCGCCAGCAGCCAAGATCAGGTCCGCCAGGTAAACAATGAGCAGTTCTTC
CDR3aa: CASSQDQVRQVNNEQFF